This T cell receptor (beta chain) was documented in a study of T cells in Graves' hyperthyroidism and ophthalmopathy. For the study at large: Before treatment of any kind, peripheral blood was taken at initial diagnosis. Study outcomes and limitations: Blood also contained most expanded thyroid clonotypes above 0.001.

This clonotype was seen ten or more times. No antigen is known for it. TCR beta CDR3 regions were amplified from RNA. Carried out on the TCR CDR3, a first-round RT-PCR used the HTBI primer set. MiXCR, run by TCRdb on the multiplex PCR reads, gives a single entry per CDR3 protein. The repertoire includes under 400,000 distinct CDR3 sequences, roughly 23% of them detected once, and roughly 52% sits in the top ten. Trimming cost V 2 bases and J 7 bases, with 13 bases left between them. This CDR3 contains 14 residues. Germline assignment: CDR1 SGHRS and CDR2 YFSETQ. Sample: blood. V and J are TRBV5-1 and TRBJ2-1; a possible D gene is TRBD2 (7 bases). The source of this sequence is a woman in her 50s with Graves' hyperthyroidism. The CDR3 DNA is TGCGCCAGCAGCTTTGGGCGGGGGCGGAATGAGCAGTTCTTC. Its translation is CASSFGRGRNEQFF.